The clone carrying this T cell receptor (beta chain) was detected a few times. The antigen is undetermined. Donors consisted of healthy bone marrow donors. The CDR3 is 13 amino acids. J gave up 7 bases and V 5 bases, and 5 bases lay outside the gene matches. Germline V gives CDR1 MNHEY, CDR2 SVGAGI. This PCR relied on a set of 60 Vbeta primers and 13 Jbeta primers. TCRdb's table, derived via immunoSEQ multiplex PCR, lists solely in-frame clones and lacks some. In the table there are about 120,000 clones, approximately 8% of which are singletons. This entry belongs to a study of cytomegalovirus exposure and HLA in healthy donors. Whole-study results and caveats: Several V segments, TRBV6-2 and TRBV6-3 among them, could not be told apart and were dropped. It was in a later analysis that TCR association rates were seen to vary by HLA locus, highest for DRB1 and lowest for HLA-C. Association with HLA alleles at 0.05 false discovery rate was found for around 15,000 TCR beta sequences in a later analysis.

The chain couples TRBV6-5 to TRBJ2-7; 10 bases match TRBD1. The TCR was taken from a woman aged 35 to 49 in good health and CMV-seropositive. Sequenced material: PBMCs. The CDR3 coding sequence is TGTGCCAGCAGTAGACAGGGGGCCCAAGAGCAGTACTTC. Amino acid sequence: CASSRQGAQEQYF.